Presented here are 10 T cell receptor beta chains from one specimen sequenced in a study of radiation and T cells in renal cell carcinoma. Indicated time point: blood 4 weeks post-SBRT, at nephrectomy. Treatment here: 15 Gy SBRT to primary tumor, nephrectomy 4 weeks later. The protocol was immunoSEQ multiplex PCR, while the TCRdb copy is restricted to in-frame clones and leaves out a portion. Of around 100,000 clones in the sample, roughly 82% were seen once. The sample was blood, taken from a patient whose treatment included radiotherapy and nephrectomy. All receptors come from a man aged 60 to 69 with renal cell carcinoma.

The rearrangement uses TRBV19 and TRBJ2-7; a weak D match, TRBD2 (6 bases). Trimming shortened V by 7 bases and J by 8 bases, and 15 bases separated the two germline ends. Germline V CDR1 and CDR2: LNHDA, SQIVND (reference sequence). The CDR3 spans 12 residues. The CDR3 reads CASTDGSRKQYF. The CDR3 DNA is TGTGCCAGTACGGACGGGAGCAGAAAGCAGTACTTC.

This chain connects TRBV4-1 to TRBJ2-7; 8 bases align to TRBD1. After removal of 4 bases from V and 0 bases from J, the junction contained 5 bases not matched to a gene. Germline V CDR1 and CDR2: MGHRA, YSYEKL. The CDR3 spans 15 residues. The CDR3 DNA is TGCGCCAGCAGCCCAGGACAGGGTAGCTCCTACGAGCAGTACTTC. Translated, it gives CASSPGQGSSYEQYF.

The chain employs TRBV5-6 and TRBJ1-1, with D tentatively TRBD1 (6 bases). The CDR3 is 14 amino acids. Trimming took off 3 bases at V and 0 bases at J, with 9 bases between the two ends. Germline loops: CDR1 SGHDT, CDR2 YYEEEE. CDR3 residues: CASSSRGLNTEAFF. The DNA for the CDR3 is TGTGCCAGCAGCTCCAGGGGCCTGAACACTGAAGCTTTCTTT.

This clone has a handful of counts. The J gene is TRBJ1-1, the V gene TRBV30; D ambiguous. The germline V gene has CDR1 GTSNPN and CDR2 SVGIG (reference sequence). CDR3 length equals 15 residues. V was shortened by 2 bases and J by 2 bases, with 15 bases between the two germline ends. The CDR3 reads CAWSPRTQLNTEAFF. CDR3 DNA sequence: TGTGCCTGGAGTCCCAGGACGCAACTCAACACTGAAGCTTTCTTT.

The chain joins TRBV2 to TRBJ2-1, with TRBD2 matching over 10 bases. The ends lost 7 bases at V and 4 bases at J; junction bases unmatched: 10. The CDR3 sequence is 16 residues long. The germline gives CDR1 SNHLY, CDR2 FYNNEI. The CDR3 loop reads CASTLSGRGIYNEQFF. For the CDR3, the DNA is TGTGCCAGCACCCTGAGCGGGAGGGGGATATACAATGAGCAGTTCTTC.

The chain links TRBV28 to TRBJ1-5; 8 bases are shared with TRBD1. This CDR3 is built from 14 residues. V trimming: 4 bases; J trimming: 5 bases; junction bases outside the gene matches: 4. Germline values: CDR1 MDHEN, CDR2 SYDVKM. The CDR3 here is CASSSGQGYQPQHF. The DNA of the CDR3 is TGTGCCAGCAGTTCCGGACAGGGTTATCAGCCCCAGCATTTT.

The V gene is TRBV27, the J gene TRBJ2-1; 10 bases agree with TRBD1. Germline V gene sequence: CDR1 MNHEY, CDR2 SMNVEV (reference sequence). Trimming cost V 5 bases and J 6 bases; bases outside gene matches: 10. The CDR3 is 16 residues long. This CDR3 reads CASSRGTGALTNEQFF. For the CDR3, the DNA is TGTGCCAGCAGTCGTGGGACAGGGGCCCTCACCAATGAGCAGTTCTTC.

This clone was picked up one time. The J gene is TRBJ2-7, the V gene TRBV5-1, with D uncertain. This CDR3 has 14 amino acids. The germline gives CDR1 SGHRS, CDR2 YFSETQ. Trimming shortened V by 0 bases and J by 0 bases, and 7 bases separated the two germline ends. The CDR3 DNA follows: TGCGCCAGCAGCTTGGGATGGGGCTCCTACGAGCAGTACTTC. Translated: CASSLGWGSYEQYF.

This clone was seen more than once but under ten times. The V and J genes are TRBV6-1 and TRBJ1-1, with D maybe TRBD1 (5 bases). This CDR3 has 13 residues. Germline CDR1 MNHNS, CDR2 SASEGT. V lost 8 bases, J lost 7 bases, and 17 bases lay in between. The CDR3 reads CASAPLDIGEAFF. The DNA of the CDR3 is TGTGCCAGCGCCCCCCTGGACATTGGTGAAGCTTTCTTT.

The chain carries TRBV29-1 and TRBJ2-3; 11 positions match TRBD2. CDR3 length: 12 amino acids. J lost 12 bases, V lost 5 bases, and 7 bases had no gene match. The V gene's germline CDR1 is SQVTM and CDR2 ANQGSEA. This chain's CDR3 is CSVPLAGDLQYF. For the CDR3, the DNA is TGCAGCGTTCCACTAGCGGGAGATCTACAGTATTTT.